Listed below are T cell receptor beta chains from one sample, sequenced in a study of patients and donors after allogeneic stem cell transplantation. TCRdb ran MiXCR on the RT-PCR reads and lists one entry per CDR3 protein. This sample carries fewer than 500,000 distinct CDR3 sequences, roughly 17% of them seen once, and the ten largest clones take less than 8.5%. The sequenced material came from blood, either unsorted or a sorted T cell fraction (not recorded which). The receptors stem from a human donor who was either an allogeneic HSCT recipient or a stem cell or donor lymphocyte infusion donor (not recorded which). It is not recorded whose cells these are; they may come from a transplant donor. The CDR3 runs from the conserved cysteine through the conserved F or W. A D gene is named only where the DNA matches it firmly. Size values are once, few and many counts, or a class for expanded clones, and some rows have none.

v_call,j_call,d_call,clone_size,cdr3_aa,cdr3_nt
TRBV10-2,TRBJ1-1,.,.,CASSVDRGTEAFF,TGCGCCAGCAGTGTTGACCGGGGCACTGAAGCTTTCTTT
TRBV20-1,TRBJ2-4,TRBD2,.,CSAPSGSSPKNIQYF,TGCAGTGCTCCTAGCGGGAGTTCCCCCAAAAACATTCAGTACTTC
TRBV21-1,TRBJ2-7,.,.,CASSKGGTAYEQYF,TGTGCCAGCAGCAAAGGTGGGACAGCCTACGAGCAGTACTTC
TRBV11-1,TRBJ1-1,.,.,CASSLGGAVMNTEAFF,TGTGCCAGCAGCTTAGGAGGTGCAGTAATGAACACTGAAGCTTTCTTT
TRBV27,TRBJ2-2,.,.,CASSLLEGSGTGELFF,TGTGCCAGCAGTTTATTAGAAGGGTCGGGCACCGGGGAGCTGTTTTTT
TRBV7-6,TRBJ2-7,.,few,CASSLDEDYEQYF,TGTGCCAGCAGCTTAGACGAGGACTACGAGCAGTACTTC
TRBV20-1,TRBJ2-3,.,few,CRAVVGHSTDTQYF,TGCAGAGCCGTCGTGGGTCATAGCACAGATACGCAGTATTTT
TRBV7-2,TRBJ2-7,TRBD2,.,CASSLKAGGPHEQYF,TGTGCCAGCAGCTTGAAAGCGGGAGGGCCCCACGAGCAGTACTTC
TRBV25-1,TRBJ1-2,TRBD1,few,CASGDPGQGAYGYTF,TGTGCCAGCGGGGATCCGGGACAGGGGGCCTATGGCTACACCTTC
TRBV5-1,TRBJ2-5,.,many,CASSFRQETQYF,TGCGCCAGCAGCTTCAGGCAAGAGACCCAGTACTTC
TRBV11-1,TRBJ2-2,TRBD2,.,CASSSILAGEEPNANTGELFF,TGTGCCAGCAGCTCGATATTAGCGGGAGAAGAACCGAACGCGAACACCGGGGAGCTGTTTTTT
TRBV10-3,TRBJ1-1,.,few,CAISEVSGEAFF,TGTGCCATCAGTGAGGTCAGCGGGGAAGCTTTCTTT
TRBV4-3,TRBJ1-4,TRBD1,many,CASSREPLRGHGEKLFF,TGCGCCAGCAGCCGAGAACCTCTCAGGGGGCACGGTGAAAAACTGTTTTTT
TRBV3-1,TRBJ2-3,TRBD1,few,CASSHGGTGSRDTQYF,TGTGCCAGCAGCCACGGGGGGACAGGGAGCCGAGATACGCAGTATTTT
TRBV5-1,TRBJ2-3,.,many,CASSLRDRYTDTQYF,TGCGCCAGCAGCCTACGGGACCGATACACAGATACGCAGTATTTT
TRBV5-1,TRBJ2-1,TRBD1,few,CASSLDDRADEQFF,TGCGCCAGCAGCTTGGATGACAGGGCGGATGAGCAGTTCTTC
TRBV5-4,TRBJ1-2,TRBD1,few,CASSLGRTGFGYTF,TGTGCCAGCAGCTTGGGACGGACAGGGTTTGGCTACACCTTC
TRBV4-1,TRBJ1-2,TRBD1,.,CAVRDSYGYTF,TGCGCCGTCCGGGACAGCTATGGCTACACCTTC
TRBV5-5,TRBJ1-5,.,.,CASSFRPVNQPQHF,TGTGCCAGCAGCTTTCGGCCGGTGAATCAGCCCCAGCATTTT
TRBV5-5,TRBJ2-1,.,.,CASRLVLSEQFF,TGTGCCAGCAGGTTGGTTCTCTCGGAGCAGTTCTTC
TRBV10-3,TRBJ1-2,TRBD1,many,CAISEGQGDGYTF,TGTGCCATCAGTGAGGGACAGGGGGATGGCTACACCTTC
TRBV20-1,TRBJ2-3,.,.,CSAGNRVSTDTQYF,TGCAGTGCTGGTAACAGGGTCAGCACAGATACGCAGTATTTT
TRBV5-1,TRBJ2-1,.,.,CASSPERLSGEQFF,TGCGCCAGCAGCCCCGAGCGACTATCGGGGGAGCAGTTCTTC
TRBV7-6,TRBJ2-2,TRBD2,many,CASSLGWATSGRNTGELFF,TGTGCCAGCAGCTTAGGGTGGGCAACTAGCGGGCGGAACACCGGGGAGCTGTTTTTT
TRBV6-1,TRBJ2-1,TRBD1,few,CASRGQGDNEQFF,TGTGCCAGCAGAGGACAGGGAGACAATGAGCAGTTCTTC
TRBV2,TRBJ2-1,TRBD2,few,CATGLAGGRSYNEQFF,TGTGCCACTGGACTAGCGGGGGGGCGCTCCTACAATGAGCAGTTCTTC
TRBV4-1,TRBJ1-2,.,few,CASSQAQWVYGYTF,TGCGCCAGCAGCCAAGCCCAATGGGTTTATGGCTACACCTTC
TRBV19,TRBJ1-1,.,few,CASSMQGSTEAFF,TGTGCCAGTAGTATGCAGGGTAGCACTGAAGCTTTCTTT
TRBV19,TRBJ2-4,.,few,CASSPRTPIAKNIQYF,TGTGCCAGTAGTCCGCGGACACCTATAGCCAAAAACATTCAGTACTTC